Listed here are 8 T cell receptor beta chains from one sample, sequenced in a study of CD8+CD57+ T cells in acquired aplastic anemia. Genomic DNA acted as the template from which TCR beta VDJ combination and CDR3 sequence profiling were carried out. TCRdb processed the reads anew with MiXCR; each CDR3 protein has one entry. The sample includes 130,000 or so distinct CDR3 sequences, approximately 41% of them seen just once. All sequencing subjects had displayed CD8+CD57+ cell expansion on flow cytometry. The sequenced sample was sorted CD4+, CD8+, or CD8+CD57+ T cells (not recorded which) from PBMCs. These receptors were obtained from a human donor with aplastic anemia.

The sample holds many counts of this clonotype. V usage is TRBV19 and J usage is TRBJ1-1; no definite D call. V was pared by 7 bases and J by 5 bases, with 14 bases between. Germline lookup yields CDR1 LNHDA and CDR2 SQIVND (reference sequence). The CDR3 length is 13 residues. The CDR3 DNA reads TGTGCCAGTATCCCGGACGGGAGGACTGAAGCTTTCTTT. This translates into CASIPDGRTEAFF. The variable domain in full, with the rest retrieved from reference TRBV19 and TRBJ1-1, is DGGITQSPKYLFRKEGQNVTLSCEQNLNHDAMYWYRQDPGQGLRLIYYSQIVNDFQKGDIAEGYSVSREKKESFPLTVTSAQKNPTAFYLCASIPDGRTEAFFGQGTRLTVV.

The rearrangement uses TRBV29-1 and TRBJ2-1; 8 bases line up with TRBD2. V lost 3 bases to trimming and J lost 6 bases; unmatched junction nucleotides: 13. Germline V lookup: CDR1 SQVTM, CDR2 ANQGSEA. This CDR3 has 16 amino acids. This CDR3 reads CSVEMGQGTSINEQFF. The CDR3 bases are TGCAGCGTTGAGATGGGGCAGGGGACTAGTATCAATGAGCAGTTCTTC.

Only a few counts were recorded for this clonotype. This chain uses TRBV7-7 with TRBJ2-5, with D possibly being TRBD1 or TRBD2 (5 bases each). CDR3 length: 13 residues. Germline values: CDR1 SSHAT, CDR2 FNYEAQ (reference sequence). Trimming removed 8 bases from V and 2 bases from J, with 12 bases in between. CDR3 amino acids: CASSRDEQETQYF. In nucleotides, the CDR3 is TGTGCCAGCTCCAGGGACGAACAAGAGACCCAGTACTTC.

Concerning this clonotype itself: Being one base from a much bigger clone, this may be a read error. The chain uses TRBV4-1 and TRBJ1-6; maybe TRBD1 (5 bases). There are 19 residues in the CDR3. With 0 bases removed from V and 3 bases from J, the gap between germline ends came to 18 bases. Germline-derived CDR1 and CDR2 are MGHRA and YSYEKL. The CDR3 sequence is CASSQDQGEGYFYNSPLHF. The CDR3 coding sequence is TGCGCCAGCAGCCAAGATCAGGGAGAGGGCTACTTCTATAATTCACCCCTCCACTTT.

This clonotype was recorded at least ten times. The chain links TRBV7-2 to TRBJ2-5, with D perhaps matching TRBD1 or TRBD2 (5 bases each). This CDR3 has 14 amino acids. Trimming shortened V by 2 bases and J by 2 bases, and 9 bases separated the two germline ends. Germline lookup yields CDR1 SGHTA and CDR2 FQGNSA. CDR3 sequence reads: CASSLWGLQETQYF. The CDR3 DNA reads TGTGCCAGCAGCTTATGGGGGTTACAAGAGACCCAGTACTTC.

Worth noting for this clonotype: A clone one base away is much larger, so this may be a read error. The CDR3 does not end in the conserved phenylalanine or tryptophan, so this is likely a read error. The chain recombines TRBV5-6 with TRBJ1-1, with 9 bases identical to TRBD1. The CDR3 has 16 residues. V shed 0 bases and J 2 bases; nucleotides not matched to a gene: 5. Per germline, CDR1 SGHDT and CDR2 YYEEEE. CDR3 bases: TGTGCCAGCAGCTTGGGGACAGGGGCCTTTAACACTGAAGCTTTCTCT. Translated: CASSLGTGAFNTEAFS.

This clonotype was picked up many times. The J gene is TRBJ2-7, the V gene TRBV4-3; 9 bases match TRBD1. The CDR3 covers 16 residues. J was trimmed by 0 bases and V by 1 base; bases with no gene match: 4. Germline CDR1 and CDR2: LGHNA and YSLEER. The CDR3 DNA reads TGCGCCAGCAGCCAAGTATGGACAGGGGACTCCTACGAGCAGTACTTC. Residues: CASSQVWTGDSYEQYF.

At least ten counts were recorded for this clonotype. The rearrangement joins TRBV24-1 to TRBJ2-3; a possible D gene is TRBD1 (6 bases). The CDR3 consists of 16 residues. The germline V and J ends were trimmed by 4 bases and 9 bases, with 22 bases remaining between them. Germline V gives CDR1 KGHDR, CDR2 SFDVKD. CDR3 in amino acids: CATSDPEGVPRPTQYF. The CDR3 DNA reads as TGTGCCACCAGTGACCCTGAGGGGGTCCCGAGACCGACGCAGTATTTT.